What follows describes a single TCR beta chain. Sample time point: baseline, week 1 (first vaccination visit). Regarding treatment: pre-vaccination baseline after standard-of-care therapy. The source of the sample is a study of a mutant IDH1 vaccine in newly diagnosed glioma. Overall study: There were approximately 60% males and roughly 38% females among treated patients, whose mean age was roughly 40 years.

The assay was immunoSEQ multiplex PCR, and TCRdb's table has in-frame clones only and misses some. The data contain approximately 100,000 clones, 70% to 90% of them seen just once; the ten biggest clones take up under 0.65%. The CDR3 sequence is 15 residues long. Trimming shortened V by 5 bases and J by 4 bases, and 15 bases separated the two germline ends. Germline CDR1 MDHEN, CDR2 SYDVKM. The gene calls are TRBV28 and TRBJ2-1; the D gene is possibly TRBD1 (5 bases). This clonotype was obtained from a woman aged 45-60 years with glioma. Sequenced material: PBMCs, taken from a glioma patient treated with radiotherapy, temozolomide or both. The CDR3 region is CASSTSRKGYNEQFF. The DNA of the CDR3 is TGTGCCAGCAGTACCTCCAGGAAGGGGTACAATGAGCAGTTCTTC.